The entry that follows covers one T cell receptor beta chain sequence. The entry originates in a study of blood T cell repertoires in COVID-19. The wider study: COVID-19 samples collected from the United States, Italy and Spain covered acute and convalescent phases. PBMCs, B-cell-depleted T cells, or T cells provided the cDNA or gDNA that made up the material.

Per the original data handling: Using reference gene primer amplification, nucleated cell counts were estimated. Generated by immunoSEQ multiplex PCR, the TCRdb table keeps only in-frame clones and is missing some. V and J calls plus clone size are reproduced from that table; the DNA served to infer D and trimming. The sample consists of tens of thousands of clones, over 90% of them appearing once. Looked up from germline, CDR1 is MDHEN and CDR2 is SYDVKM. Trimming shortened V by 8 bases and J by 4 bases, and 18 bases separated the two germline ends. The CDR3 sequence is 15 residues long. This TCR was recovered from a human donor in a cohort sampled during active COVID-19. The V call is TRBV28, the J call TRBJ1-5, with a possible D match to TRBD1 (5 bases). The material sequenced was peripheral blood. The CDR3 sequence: CASLPMQGNNQPQHF. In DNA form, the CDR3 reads TGTGCCAGCCTACCGATGCAGGGAAATAATCAGCCCCAGCATTTT.